This T cell receptor (beta chain) was captured by sequencing in a study of blood T cell repertoires in COVID-19. People in the exposed group encountered a COVID-19 case within 2 weeks before entering the study. Original data processing: Amplification with reference gene primers provided the estimates of nucleated cell counts. TCRdb keeps only in-frame clones here, not all; method: immunoSEQ multiplex PCR. V and J calls and clone size are copied from that table; D and trimming were computed from the DNA. The sample has about 220,000 clones, about 80% seen once. The germline V gene encodes CDR1 MGHRA and CDR2 YSYEKL. Trimming removed 1 base at V and 4 bases at J, with 13 bases between. The CDR3 loop spans 16 amino acids.

The clonotype was recovered from a woman aged 40 to 50 who had been exposed to COVID-19. Source material: PBMCs or T cells enriched from blood (not recorded which). The chain employs TRBV4-1 and TRBJ2-2; tentative D call: TRBD2 (5 bases). This CDR3 is CASSQGNGVTTGELFF. The CDR3 nucleotides read TGCGCCAGCAGCCAAGGGAACGGGGTGACCACCGGGGAGCTGTTTTTT.